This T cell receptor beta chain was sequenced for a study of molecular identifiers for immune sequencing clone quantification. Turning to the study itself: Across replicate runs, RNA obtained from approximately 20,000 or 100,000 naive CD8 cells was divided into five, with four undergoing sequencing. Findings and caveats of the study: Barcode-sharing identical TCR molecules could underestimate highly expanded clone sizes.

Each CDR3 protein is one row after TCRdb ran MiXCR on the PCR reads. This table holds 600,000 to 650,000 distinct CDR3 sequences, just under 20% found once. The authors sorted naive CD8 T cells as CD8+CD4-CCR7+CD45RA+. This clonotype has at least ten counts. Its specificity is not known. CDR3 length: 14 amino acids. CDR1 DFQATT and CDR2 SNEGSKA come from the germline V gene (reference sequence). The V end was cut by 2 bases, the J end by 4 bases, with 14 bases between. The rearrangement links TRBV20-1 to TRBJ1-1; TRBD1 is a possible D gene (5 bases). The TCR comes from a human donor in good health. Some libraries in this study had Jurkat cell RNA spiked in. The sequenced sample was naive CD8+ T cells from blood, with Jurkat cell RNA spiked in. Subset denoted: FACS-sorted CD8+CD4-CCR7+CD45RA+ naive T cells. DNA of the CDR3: TGCAGTGCTAGACAGCTGGGACTTCTCACTGAAGCTTTCTTT. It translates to CSARQLGLLTEAFF.